This T cell receptor beta chain appears in the sequencing data of a study of CD8 T cells in Susac syndrome. Sequencing of TCR beta drew on CD8+ and CD4+ T cells from blood. Random hexamers were used to reverse transcribe an amount of roughly 0.5 to 1 ug RNA. The TCR beta CDR3 was amplified by immunoSEQ multiplex PCR across 54 Vbeta, 13 Jbeta. MiXCR, run by TCRdb on the immunoSEQ multiplex PCR reads, gives a single entry per CDR3 protein. The profile shows around 100,000 distinct CDR3 sequences, nearly 97% of them singletons. J lost 8 bases, V lost 0 bases, and 4 bases had no gene match. Per germline, CDR1 SGHRS and CDR2 YFSETQ. This CDR3 region has 15 residues.

The chain recombines TRBV5-1 with TRBJ2-1, with 11 bases identical to TRBD2. Sequenced sample: CD8+ T cells from PBMCs. This TCR was recovered from a human donor with Susac syndrome. Here the CDR3 DNA reads TGCGCCAGCAGCTTGGACGGGACTAGCGGACATGAGCAGTTCTTC. This sequence encodes CASSLDGTSGHEQFF.